The 10 T cell receptor beta chains listed next were all sequenced from one sample in a study of shared clonotypes between healthy human individuals (TCRdb year 2020). Libraries came from the immunoSEQ multiplex PCR assay. TCRdb re-hosts the immuneACCESS table, in-frame sequences only. Its copies lack some clones; in the studies checked, an unresolved V gene accounts for under half of them, and the cause for the rest is not known. The sample includes 300,000 to 350,000 clones, with 73% observed a single time. Of the sample, about 10% falls within the top ten clones. Sequencing used memory CD4+ T cells sorted from blood. Interpreted using the paper, the cell subset or site label stands for: CD45RA-negative fraction. All receptors derive from a man younger than 40 in good health.

This clone was observed a handful of times. CDR3 DNA: TGTGCCAGCAGTGAATCCTACGAGCAGTACTTC. It encodes CASSESYEQYF. This chain joins TRBV25-1 and TRBJ2-7, with D unclear. The CDR3 runs 11 residues. Trimming removed 1 base at V and 2 bases at J, with 0 bases between. CDR1 MGHDK and CDR2 SYGVNS come from the germline V gene.

The V gene is TRBV28, the J gene TRBJ2-1, with TRBD2 matching 7 bases. The CDR3 runs to 12 residues. Germline CDR1 and CDR2: MDHEN and SYDVKM. The DNA for the CDR3 is TGTGCAGTACCGGGACTATCCAATGAGCAGTTCTTC. This codes for CAVPGLSNEQFF.

The V gene is TRBV5-1, the J gene TRBJ1-2, with D perhaps TRBD1 (5 bases). With 0 bases removed from V and 0 bases from J, the gap between germline ends came to 9 bases. The CDR3 runs 15 residues. Germline CDR1 reads SGHRS; CDR2 reads YFSETQ. The CDR3 here is CASSLERGANYGYTF. CDR3 DNA sequence: TGCGCCAGCAGCTTGGAAAGGGGAGCTAACTATGGCTACACCTTC.

This chain links TRBV11-3 with TRBJ2-6; D uncertain. The V end lost 2 bases, the J end lost 0 bases, and 2 bases lay between the germline ends. Germline V lookup: CDR1 SGHNT, CDR2 YENEEA. The CDR3 totals 14 residues. CDR3 region: CASSLNSGANVLTF. The CDR3 DNA follows: TGTGCCAGCAGCTTAAACTCTGGGGCCAACGTCCTGACTTTC. The whole variable domain, filled in from reference TRBV11-3 and TRBJ2-6, reads EAGVVQSPRYKIIEKKQPVAFWCNPISGHNTLYWYLQNLGQGPELLIRYENEEAVDDSQLPKDRFSAERLKGVDSTLKIQPAELGDSAVYLCASSLNSGANVLTFGAGSRLTVL.

The sample holds one count of this clone. The CDR3 sequence: CASSILLNAGNTIYF. CDR3 sequence (DNA): TGTGCCAGTAGTATACTCCTCAATGCTGGAAACACCATATATTTT. V and J are TRBV19 and TRBJ1-3; D is unresolved. This CDR3 region has 15 residues. The germline V gene encodes CDR1 LNHDA and CDR2 SQIVND (reference sequence). Trimming took off 2 bases at V and 2 bases at J, with 10 bases between the two ends.

This rearrangement joins TRBV5-4 to TRBJ1-3, with D hard to call. The CDR3 is 13 amino acids. V was clipped by 3 bases and J by 5 bases, with 9 bases between them. Germline lookup yields CDR1 SGHNT and CDR2 YYREEE (reference sequence). The CDR3 loop reads CASSYDGRNTIYF. The CDR3 DNA reads as TGTGCCAGCAGCTATGATGGAAGAAACACCATATATTTT.

This chain connects TRBV5-1 to TRBJ2-2; 10 bases are shared with TRBD2. J gave up 6 bases and V 1 base, and 15 bases lay outside the gene matches. There are 19 residues in the CDR3. CDR1 and CDR2 (germline): SGHRS, YFSETQ. CDR3 DNA sequence: TGCGCCAGCAGCTTGTCGACTCAAGCGGGAGGGGCCCTATCCGGGGAGCTGTTTTTT. Its translation: CASSLSTQAGGALSGELFF.

The chain uses TRBV7-2 and TRBJ2-7, with a tentative D call TRBD1 (5 bases). With 4 bases removed from V and 9 bases from J, the gap between germline ends came to 16 bases. The CDR3 extends over 13 amino acids. Germline CDR1 is SGHTA and CDR2 is FQGNSA. The CDR3 bases are TGTGCCAGCAGCTCTAACAGGCTGGTGTGGCAGTACTTC. This encodes CASSSNRLVWQYF.

To note about this clone: A read error may be the cause here, since a much bigger clone is one base away. CDR3 nucleotides: TGTGCCAGCAGCCCGGGAACCATCGAGTACGAGCAGTACTTC. It is translated as CASSPGTIEYEQYF. The V call is TRBV6-1, the J call TRBJ2-7, with TRBD2 as a possible D gene (5 bases). V lost 6 bases to trimming and J lost 4 bases, with 16 bases between them. Germline lookup yields CDR1 MNHNS and CDR2 SASEGT. The CDR3 runs 14 residues.

The chain's CDR3 is CASTQSEGEKTQYF. The DNA of the CDR3 is TGTGCCAGCACTCAATCGGAGGGGGAGAAGACCCAGTACTTC. V gene TRBV2 combines with J gene TRBJ2-5, with D perhaps matching TRBD1 or TRBD2 (6 bases each). The V gene's germline CDR1 is SNHLY and CDR2 FYNNEI. The CDR3 is 14 residues long. V dropped 7 bases and J dropped 6 bases, with 18 bases sitting between them.